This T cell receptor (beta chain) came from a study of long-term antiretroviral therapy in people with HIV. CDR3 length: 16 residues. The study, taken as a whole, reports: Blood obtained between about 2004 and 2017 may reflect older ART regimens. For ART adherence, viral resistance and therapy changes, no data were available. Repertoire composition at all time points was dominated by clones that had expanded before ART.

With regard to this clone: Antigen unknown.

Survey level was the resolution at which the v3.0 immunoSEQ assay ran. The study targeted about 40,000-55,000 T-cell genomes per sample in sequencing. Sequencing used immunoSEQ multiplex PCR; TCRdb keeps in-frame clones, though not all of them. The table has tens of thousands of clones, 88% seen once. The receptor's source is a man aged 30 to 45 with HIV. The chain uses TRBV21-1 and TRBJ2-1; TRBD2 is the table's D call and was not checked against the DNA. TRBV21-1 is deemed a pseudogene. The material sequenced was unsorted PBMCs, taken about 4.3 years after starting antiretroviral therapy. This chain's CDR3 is CASTLPIRAGRNEQFF. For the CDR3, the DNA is TGTGCCAGCACCCTTCCTATTCGAGCGGGAAGGAATGAGCAGTTCTTC.